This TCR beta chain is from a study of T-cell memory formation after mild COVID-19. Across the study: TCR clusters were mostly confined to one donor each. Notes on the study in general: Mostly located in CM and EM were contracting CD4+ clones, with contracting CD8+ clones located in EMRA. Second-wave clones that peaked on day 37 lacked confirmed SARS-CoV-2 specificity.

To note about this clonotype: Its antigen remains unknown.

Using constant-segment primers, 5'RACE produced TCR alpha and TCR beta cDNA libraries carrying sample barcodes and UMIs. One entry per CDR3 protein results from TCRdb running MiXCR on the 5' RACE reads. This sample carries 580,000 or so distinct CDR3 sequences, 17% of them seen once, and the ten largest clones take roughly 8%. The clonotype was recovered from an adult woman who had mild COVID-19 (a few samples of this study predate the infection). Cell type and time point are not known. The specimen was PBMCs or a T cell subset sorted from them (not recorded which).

The CDR3 here is CASRAIRTGPDTQYF. CDR3 sequence (DNA): TGTGCCAGCAGAGCCATTAGGACAGGGCCCGATACGCAGTATTTT. The chain employs TRBV28 and TRBJ2-3; 8 bases map to TRBD1. CDR1 is MDHEN and CDR2 is SYDVKM in the germline V gene. The CDR3 is made up of 15 amino acids. The V gene end was trimmed by 6 bases and the J gene end by 6 bases; junction bases not matched to a gene: 11.